This entry concerns a single T cell receptor (beta chain). Antigen: not known. These data are taken from a study of T-cell reconstitution after alpha-beta-depleted transplantation in children. CDR1 and CDR2 from the germline V gene are ENHRY and SYGVKD. Germline trimming cut 3 bases from V and 7 bases from J; bases unmatched to any gene: 5. The CDR3 sequence is 14 residues long. Study outcomes and limitations: Diversity and T-cell counts at one year after transplant derived mostly from new T cells.

Unique molecular identifiers were incorporated into the prepared TCRbeta library. TCRdb fed the PCR reads into MiXCR, producing one record per CDR3 protein. The table lists 17,000 or so distinct CDR3 sequences, roughly 12% of them singletons. Sequencing used PBMCs, mostly from graft donor cells, obtained 180 days after TCRalphabeta/CD19-depleted stem cell transplant. The V gene is TRBV10-3, the J gene TRBJ2-1, with 8 positions matching TRBD1. This TCR was sampled from a boy under two years old who had a stem cell transplant for Wiskott-Aldrich syndrome, so the T cells may come from the graft donor. The CDR3 loop is CAISDGQGRNEQFF. The CDR3, as DNA: TGTGCCATCAGTGACGGACAGGGTAGGAATGAGCAGTTCTTC.